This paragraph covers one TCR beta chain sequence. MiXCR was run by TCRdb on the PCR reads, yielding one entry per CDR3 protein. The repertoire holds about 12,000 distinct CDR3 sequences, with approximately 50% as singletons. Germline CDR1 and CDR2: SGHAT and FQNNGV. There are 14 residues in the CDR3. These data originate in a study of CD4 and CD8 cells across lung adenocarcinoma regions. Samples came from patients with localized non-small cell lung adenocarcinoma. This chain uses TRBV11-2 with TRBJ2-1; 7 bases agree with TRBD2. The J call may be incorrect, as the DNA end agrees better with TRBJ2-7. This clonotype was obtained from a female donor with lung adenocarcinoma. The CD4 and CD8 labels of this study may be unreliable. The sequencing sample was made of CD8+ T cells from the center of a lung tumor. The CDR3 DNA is TGTGCCAGCAGCTCCCCTAGCGGCCCCTACGAGCAGTACTTC. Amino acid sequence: CASSSPSGPYEQYF.